This T cell receptor (beta chain) is drawn from a study of blood T cells in healthy people across ages. With a J-beta primer mix and a sample-barcoded 5' primer, a second PCR ran about 6 to 11 cycles. TCRdb reprocessed the 5' RACE reads via MiXCR and lists one record per CDR3 protein. The table has hundreds of thousands of distinct CDR3 sequences, under 30% seen once. Findings and caveats of the study: Age showed a roughly linear inverse relationship with TCR beta diversity per million T cells.

On this clonotype itself: What it binds is not known.

This CDR3 spans 14 amino acids. Trimming took off 5 bases at V and 6 bases at J, with 14 bases between the two ends. CDR1 is SNHLY, CDR2 FYNNEI, per germline. The chain links TRBV2 to TRBJ1-5; possible D gene TRBD1, 6 bases. This receptor was identified in a woman older than 75 in good health. Specimen: blood. Here the CDR3 reads CASSLQGSPQPQHF. CDR3 nucleotide sequence: TGTGCCAGCAGTCTACAGGGTTCCCCTCAGCCCCAGCATTTT.